Following are 7 T cell receptor beta chains from one sample sequenced in a study of low-dose radiotherapy and immunotherapy resistance in tumors. cDNA synthesis used a TRAV/TRBV-specific primer set for both chains. TCRs were put through about 20 PCR cycles of amplification with Phusion. A constant-region primer and the V-primer adapter served as the primer pair. MiXCR, run by TCRdb on the reads, gives a single entry per CDR3 protein. Of around 80,000 distinct CDR3 sequences detected, 15% to 20% appear once; the ten largest clones hold roughly 1.4%. Time point reported: after trial treatment. Treatment specified: LDRT plus nivolumab, ipilimumab, low-dose cyclophosphamide and aspirin (RACIN trial). Specimen: PBMCs, collected after low-dose radiotherapy plus immunotherapy. The receptors derive from a male donor with prostate cancer.

The sample holds many counts of this clonotype. This chain connects TRBV28 to TRBJ1-2; TRBD1 matches 9 bases. CDR1 is MDHEN, CDR2 SYDVKM, per germline. The V and J ends lost 7 bases and 4 bases, in that order; junction bases with no gene match: 13. There are 16 residues in the CDR3. The CDR3 DNA follows: TGTGCCAGCAATACCGCTGGGGGACAGGGACCCTATGGCTACACCTTC. This codes for CASNTAGGQGPYGYTF.

In this sample, this clonotype turned up many times. This chain joins TRBV27 and TRBJ1-2, with D unresolved. CDR1 and CDR2 (germline): MNHEY, SMNVEV (reference sequence). The V and J ends lost 0 bases and 0 bases respectively, with 8 bases between them. The CDR3 covers 15 residues. Here the CDR3 reads CASSLSLGSNYGYTF. The CDR3 DNA sequence: TGTGCCAGCAGTTTATCGCTGGGATCTAACTATGGCTACACCTTC.

The table lists this clonotype with many counts. The V gene is TRBV6-2 or TRBV6-3, the J gene TRBJ2-2, with 10 bases identical to TRBD1. The CDR3 loop spans 18 amino acids. CDR1 MNHEY and CDR2 SVGEGT come from the germline V gene. Germline trimming cut 6 bases from V and 9 bases from J; bases unmatched to any gene: 19. Here the CDR3 DNA reads TGTGCCAGCAGGGACGGGACTTCGGGACAGGGGATTTTGCGGGAGCTGTTTTTT. Its protein product is CASRDGTSGQGILRELFF.

At least ten counts were recorded for this clonotype. The chain is built from TRBV27 and TRBJ1-4, with TRBD1 as a possible D gene (5 bases). Per the germline V gene, CDR1 is MNHEY and CDR2 is SMNVEV (reference sequence). V lost 8 bases to trimming and J lost 7 bases, with 20 bases between them. CDR3 length: 15 residues. The CDR3 DNA sequence: TGTGCCAGCCGACGGGACTCAACGAAAAGTGAAAAACTGTTTTTT. As protein: CASRRDSTKSEKLFF.

This clonotype was seen at least ten times. The chain couples TRBV4-2 to TRBJ1-4; tentatively, D is TRBD1 (6 bases). V lost 0 bases, J lost 7 bases, and 15 bases lay in between. The CDR3 runs 16 residues. Per the germline V gene, CDR1 is LGHNA and CDR2 is YNFKEQ. The CDR3 nucleotides are TGTGCCAGCAGCCAAGATTTATCGGGGGCGGCTGAAAAACTGTTTTTT. Translation: CASSQDLSGAAEKLFF.

This clonotype showed up many times. The chain employs TRBV7-9 and TRBJ2-7, with 8 nucleotides matching TRBD2. This CDR3 contains 15 residues. V gave up 4 bases and J gave up 4 bases; unmatched junction bases: 9. Germline V gives CDR1 SEHNR, CDR2 FQNEAQ (reference sequence). The CDR3 loop reads CASSSSGLAGYEQYF. The CDR3 region has the DNA TGTGCCAGCAGCTCCTCCGGACTAGCTGGTTACGAGCAGTACTTC.

With respect to this clonotype: This likely came from a read error, as a far larger clone is one base away. The chain recombines TRBV24-1 with TRBJ2-7; D unresolved. The CDR3 covers 15 residues. V dropped 4 bases and J dropped 7 bases, with 19 bases sitting between them. Germline V gene sequence: CDR1 KGHDR, CDR2 SFDVKD. The CDR3 coding sequence is TGTGCCACCAGTGACCCTCTGTCCACGCCAAATGAGCAGTACTTC. Its translation is CATSDPLSTPNEQYF.